The 23 T cell receptor beta chains reported below all come from one sample, sequenced in a study of beta chain features in type 1 diabetes. Expressed TCRB transcripts were sequenced because the isolated RNA had all been reverse transcribed beforehand. Profiled with immunoSEQ multiplex PCR; TCRdb holds only in-frame clones, not every one. The table has approximately 400,000 clones, roughly 15% seen once. Material for sequencing was naive CD4+ T cells from blood. The receptors shown here come from a woman aged 18-35 years in good health.

This clone was counted between two and nine times. V is TRBV5-1 and J is TRBJ1-3, with 9 nucleotides matching TRBD1. The CDR3 covers 16 residues. The germline gives CDR1 SGHRS, CDR2 YFSETQ. V trimming: 0 bases; J trimming: 2 bases; junction bases outside the gene matches: 3. Here the CDR3 reads CASSLERQGAGNTIYF. The CDR3 nucleotides are TGCGCCAGCAGCTTGGAACGACAGGGGGCTGGAAACACCATATATTTT.

This clone has more than one count but fewer than ten. This chain joins TRBV7-9 and TRBJ1-2; D gene uncertain. V lost 4 bases to trimming and J lost 5 bases, with 8 bases between them. Germline CDR1 and CDR2: SEHNR and FQNEAQ (reference sequence). The length of the CDR3 is 12 residues. CDR3: CASSSGIYGYTF. CDR3 DNA sequence: TGTGCCAGCAGCTCGGGAATTTATGGCTACACCTTC.

This clone turned up a few times. The V gene is TRBV19, the J gene TRBJ1-1; D gene unclear. Germline loops: CDR1 LNHDA, CDR2 SQIVND (reference sequence). This CDR3 is 13 amino acids long. Trimming left V 4 bases short and J 3 bases short, with 9 bases between. CDR3 DNA sequence: TGTGCCAGTAGTAATTACGAGTACACTGAAGCTTTCTTT. It translates to CASSNYEYTEAFF.

The CDR3 loop reads CASSLAGAICEKYGYTF. The DNA of the CDR3 is TGTGCCAGCAGCTTGGCAGGGGCGATTTGCGAGAAGTATGGCTACACCTTC. This sequence joins TRBV5-7 and TRBJ1-2, with D tentatively TRBD1 (6 bases). TRBV5-7 is an open reading frame whose function is uncertain. With 0 bases removed from V and 5 bases from J, the gap between germline ends came to 20 bases. CDR3 length: 17 amino acids.

The CDR3 DNA follows: TGTGCCAGCAGCTTGGTGACTAGCGGCGGAGAGCAGTTCTTC. Translated, it gives CASSLVTSGGEQFF. This chain connects TRBV5-4 to TRBJ2-1; TRBD2 aligns across 9 bases. CDR1 and CDR2 (germline): SGHNT, YYREEE (reference sequence). V shed 0 bases and J 10 bases; nucleotides not matched to a gene: 5. The CDR3 consists of 14 residues.

This clone was counted only a few times. This chain links TRBV11-2 with TRBJ2-1; TRBD2 aligns across 12 bases. V dropped 5 bases and J dropped 11; count of bases not matched to a gene: 16. This CDR3 region has 17 residues. Germline CDR1 SGHAT, CDR2 FQNNGV. CDR3 sequence reads: CASSASPLAGGPVQQFF. The CDR3 DNA reads as TGTGCCAGCAGCGCATCTCCCCTAGCGGGAGGGCCTGTTCAGCAGTTCTTC.

This clone showed up just a few times. V and J are TRBV15 and TRBJ2-7; tentative D call: TRBD1 (6 bases). The CDR3 extends over 15 amino acids. The germline gives CDR1 LNHNV, CDR2 YYDKDF (reference sequence). Trimming removed 1 base at V and 2 bases at J, with 12 bases between. CDR3 sequence reads: CATSRVARGTYEQYF. Written as DNA, the CDR3 is TGTGCCACCAGCAGAGTGGCTAGGGGGACCTACGAGCAGTACTTC.

This chain uses TRBV5-4 with TRBJ2-3; the D is unclear. Germline V gene sequence: CDR1 SGHNT, CDR2 YYREEE (reference sequence). Trimming took off 5 bases at V and 5 bases at J, with 12 bases between the two ends. This CDR3 region has 13 residues. The DNA of the CDR3 is TGTGCCAGCAGTGCGGCCGGCGGAGATACGCAGTATTTT. Amino acids: CASSAAGGDTQYF.

This chain uses TRBV5-1 with TRBJ1-2; TRBD1 might be the D (5 bases). Trimming pared 0 bases from V and 3 bases from J, leaving 18 bases between. The CDR3 consists of 17 residues. The V gene's germline CDR1 is SGHRS and CDR2 YFSETQ. CDR3 in amino acids: CASSLAGRQGLDYGYTF. The CDR3 DNA reads TGCGCCAGCAGCTTGGCTGGTCGCCAGGGCCTGGACTATGGCTACACCTTC.

This clone was seen more than once but under ten times. The chain carries TRBV7-9 and TRBJ2-7; a weak D match, TRBD1 (5 bases). V dropped 5 bases and J dropped 5 bases, with 22 bases sitting between them. Per germline, CDR1 SEHNR and CDR2 FQNEAQ (reference sequence). This CDR3 has 16 amino acids. CDR3 region: CASSPPPGLGFDEQYF. Written as DNA, the CDR3 is TGTGCCAGCAGCCCGCCCCCAGGGTTAGGGTTCGACGAGCAGTACTTC.

There are a few counts of this clone. The chain recombines TRBV9 with TRBJ1-2; TRBD1 agrees at 8 bases. Germline lookup yields CDR1 SGDLS and CDR2 YYNGEE. The CDR3 consists of 15 residues. J lost 2 bases, V lost 4 bases, and 7 bases had no gene match. CDR3 region: CASSPRTGPNYGYTF. CDR3 DNA: TGTGCCAGCAGCCCTCGGACAGGGCCAAACTATGGCTACACCTTC.

The chain combines TRBV30 with TRBJ2-5; 7 bases are shared with TRBD2. The CDR3 covers 15 residues. The germline V gene encodes CDR1 GTSNPN and CDR2 SVGIG (reference sequence). V lost 5 bases and J lost 4; bases outside the gene matches: 13. The CDR3 region has the DNA TGTGCCTGGTGGTATGGCGGGAGTCACCCAGAGACCCAGTACTTC. Protein product: CAWWYGGSHPETQYF.

A few counts support this clone. The genes are TRBV2 and TRBJ2-4; 9 nucleotides match TRBD1. Germline CDR1 and CDR2: SNHLY and FYNNEI. V shed 2 bases and J 6 bases; nucleotides not matched to a gene: 8. This CDR3 has 16 amino acids. The DNA for the CDR3 is TGTGCCAGCAGTGAAATGGGACAGGGAGTAACAAACATTCAGTACTTC. It is translated as CASSEMGQGVTNIQYF.

The CDR3: CASSRRRAEETQYF. DNA for the CDR3: TGTGCCAGCAGCCGCCGGCGAGCGGAAGAGACCCAGTACTTC. The chain carries TRBV7-8 and TRBJ2-5; D might be TRBD2 (5 bases). V lost 5 bases and J 3 bases, leaving 13 bases between the germline ends. This CDR3 region has 14 residues. CDR1 is SGHVS and CDR2 is FQNEAQ in the germline V gene.

In its sample, this clone was seen a few times. V and J are TRBV6-4 and TRBJ1-2; D possibly corresponds to TRBD1 (5 bases). The CDR3 consists of 14 residues. V was pared by 6 bases and J by 0 bases, with 11 bases between. Germline values: CDR1 MRHNA, CDR2 SNTAGT. Written as DNA, the CDR3 is TGTGCCAGCAGCGCGACAGTGACTAACTATGGCTACACCTTC. Translated, it gives CASSATVTNYGYTF.

Worth noting for this clone: Within the sample, other DNA sequences also encode this same CDR3. This chain uses TRBV6-6 with TRBJ2-5; D not certain. V lost 0 bases and J lost 5, with 4 bases in between. This CDR3 comprises 12 residues. Per germline, CDR1 MNHNY and CDR2 SVGAGI (reference sequence). In nucleotides, the CDR3 is TGTGCCAGCAGTTACTCACTGGAGACCCAGTACTTC. It translates to CASSYSLETQYF.

This clone showed up just a few times. The chain joins TRBV5-1 to TRBJ2-4, with 8 bases aligning to TRBD2. From germline, CDR1 is SGHRS and CDR2 YFSETQ. The junction had 8 bases not matched to a gene; V was cut back by 4 bases and J by 8 bases. This CDR3 spans 14 amino acids. CDR3 sequence (DNA): TGCGCCAGCAGCAGAGACTGGCGGGGGGACATTCAGTACTTC. Amino acids: CASSRDWRGDIQYF.

This clone turned up a few times. The V gene is TRBV29-1, the J gene TRBJ1-4; D is perhaps TRBD1 (5 bases). Germline V gene lookup returns CDR1 SQVTM and CDR2 ANQGSEA. The CDR3 sequence is 12 residues long. Trimming stripped 6 bases from V and 7 bases from J, with 12 bases between. The CDR3 DNA follows: TGCAGCGTGCGAAGGGGCGGTGAAAAACTGTTTTTT. Its translation: CSVRRGGEKLFF.

This clone was counted only a few times. V is TRBV7-9 and J is TRBJ1-5, with a weak D call TRBD1 (5 bases). The CDR3 length is 15 residues. Trimming pared 2 bases from V and 6 bases from J, leaving 14 bases between. The germline V gene has CDR1 SEHNR and CDR2 FQNEAQ (reference sequence). The CDR3: CASSLKGEVGQPQHF. In nucleotides, the CDR3 is TGTGCCAGCAGCTTAAAAGGGGAGGTGGGTCAGCCCCAGCATTTT.

V usage is TRBV9 and J usage is TRBJ2-3; D is unclear. Germline V CDR1 and CDR2: SGDLS, YYNGEE. The CDR3 runs 15 residues. The germline V and J ends were trimmed by 0 bases and 1 base, with 9 bases remaining between them. CDR3 DNA sequence: TGTGCCAGCAGCGTAGCCCCTATAGGCACAGATACGCAGTATTTT. This translates into CASSVAPIGTDTQYF. The whole variable domain, remainder taken from reference TRBV9 and TRBJ2-3, is DSGVTQTPKHLITATGQRVTLRCSPRSGDLSVYWYQQSLDQGLQFLIQYYNGEERAKGNILERFSAQQFPDLHSELNLSSLELGDSALYFCASSVAPIGTDTQYFGPGTRLTVL.

This clone occurred a few times. The chain employs TRBV7-3 and TRBJ2-3; maybe TRBD2 (6 bases). The CDR3 has 14 amino acids. Per germline, CDR1 SGHTA and CDR2 FQGTGA. V lost 3 bases and J lost 5, with 12 bases in between. The CDR3 here is CASSFRLELDTQYF. CDR3 nucleotides: TGTGCCAGCAGCTTCAGACTAGAGTTAGATACGCAGTATTTT.

CDR3 coding DNA: TGTGCCAGCAGACGGGAGGGCAGGTCCTACGAGCAGTACTTC. This codes for CASRREGRSYEQYF. The rearrangement links TRBV5-6 to TRBJ2-7; TRBD2 aligns across 8 bases. Unmatched junction bases numbered 5, after V lost 5 bases and J lost 1 base. Germline V gene lookup returns CDR1 SGHDT and CDR2 YYEEEE. CDR3 length: 14 amino acids.

This sequence joins TRBV11-2 and TRBJ2-1; 13 bases match TRBD2. J lost 8 bases, V lost 6 bases, and 16 bases had no gene match. This CDR3 has 18 residues. Germline CDR1 is SGHAT and CDR2 is FQNNGV. The DNA of the CDR3 is TGTGCCAGCAGTCTTAGACCGGGACTAGCGGGAAGTCCCCATGAGCAGTTCTTC. This sequence encodes CASSLRPGLAGSPHEQFF.